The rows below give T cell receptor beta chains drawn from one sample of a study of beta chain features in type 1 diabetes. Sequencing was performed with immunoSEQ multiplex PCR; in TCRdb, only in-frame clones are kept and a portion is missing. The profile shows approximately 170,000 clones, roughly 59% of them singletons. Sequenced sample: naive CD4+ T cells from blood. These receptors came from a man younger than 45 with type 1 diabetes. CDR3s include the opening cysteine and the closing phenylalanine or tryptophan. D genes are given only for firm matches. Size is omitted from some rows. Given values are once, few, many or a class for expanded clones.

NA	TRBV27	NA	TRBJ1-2	TGTGCCAGCAGGGAGACAGATATGGATGGCTACACCTTC	CASRETDMDGYTF
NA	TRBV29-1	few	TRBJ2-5	TGCAGCGCGGGACCTAAAGAGACCCAGTACTTC	CSAGPKETQYF
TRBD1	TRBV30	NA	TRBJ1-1	TGTGCCTGGAGGAAAGGGGGCTACACTGAAGCTTTCTTT	CAWRKGGYTEAFF
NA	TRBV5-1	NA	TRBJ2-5	TGCGCCAGCAGCTTGGGACGGGCCAGGGAGACCCAGTACTTC	CASSLGRARETQYF
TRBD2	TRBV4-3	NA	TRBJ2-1	TGCGCCAGCAGCCAAGATAGGGTAGCGGGGGATGAGCAGTTCTTC	CASSQDRVAGDEQFF
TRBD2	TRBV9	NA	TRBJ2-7	TGTGCCAGCAGCGTAGGACTAGCGGGAACGTACGAGCAGTACTTC	CASSVGLAGTYEQYF
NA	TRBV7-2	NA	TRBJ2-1	TGTGCCAGCAGCTTAAGGGCCAATGAGCAGTTCTTC	CASSLRANEQFF
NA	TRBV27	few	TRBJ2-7	TGTGCCAGCAGTCCGCAGCTTAAGTCCGAGCAGTACTTC	CASSPQLKSEQYF
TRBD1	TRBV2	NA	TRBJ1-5	TGTGCCAGCAGTGGACAGGGGGTGAGAAATCAGCCCCAGCATTTT	CASSGQGVRNQPQHF
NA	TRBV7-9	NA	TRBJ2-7	TGTGCCAGCAGTCAGGTCCCCCTTAGATACGAGCAGTACTTC	CASSQVPLRYEQYF
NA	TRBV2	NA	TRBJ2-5	TGTGCCAGCAGTGAAACACGAGGAGAGACCCAGTACTTC	CASSETRGETQYF
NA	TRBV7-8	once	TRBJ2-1	TGTGCCAGCAGCTTAGAGATCAGGGGAAATGAGCAGTTCTTC	CASSLEIRGNEQFF
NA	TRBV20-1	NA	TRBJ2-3	TGCAGTGCTAGAGTGACAGATACGCAGTATTTT	CSARVTDTQYF
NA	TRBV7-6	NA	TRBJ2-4	TGTGCCAGCAGTAGAGGGGACCCATCGACAAAAAACATTCAGTACTTC	CASSRGDPSTKNIQYF
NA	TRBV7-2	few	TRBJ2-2	TGTGCCAGCAGCTTAGGTATCTTAGACACCGGGGAGCTGTTTTTT	CASSLGILDTGELFF
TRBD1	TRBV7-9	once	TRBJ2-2	TGTGCCAGCAGCCCAGGACAGGGGGACACCGGGGAGCTGTTTTTT	CASSPGQGDTGELFF
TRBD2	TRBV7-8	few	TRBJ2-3	TGTGCCAGCAGCTTATTGCCCGGGGGGAACACAGATACGCAGTATTTT	CASSLLPGGNTDTQYF
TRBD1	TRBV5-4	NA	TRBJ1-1	TGTGCCAGCAGTCTGGACAGGGTGAACACTGAAGCTTTCTTT	CASSLDRVNTEAFF
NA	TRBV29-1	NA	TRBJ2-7	TGCAGCGTTGAACTGACAGCCGCCTACGAGCAGTACTTC	CSVELTAAYEQYF
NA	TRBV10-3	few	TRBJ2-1	TGTGCCATCAGTGAGTCTGGGGGAAAACCCATCTATGAGCAGTTCTTC	CAISESGGKPIYEQFF
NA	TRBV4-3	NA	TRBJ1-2	TGCGCCAGCAGCCAAGATCTTCCTTCCAGGGTCGATGGCTACACCTTC	CASSQDLPSRVDGYTF
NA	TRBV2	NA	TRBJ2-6	TGTGCCAGCAGGGGGACCAACGTCCTGACTTTC	CASRGTNVLTF
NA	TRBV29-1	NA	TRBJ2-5	TGCAGCGTTGCAAAATTCCCAGTTCAAGAGACCCAGTACTTC	CSVAKFPVQETQYF
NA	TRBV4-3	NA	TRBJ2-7	TGCGCCAGCAGCCAAGATCGGAGCACCTCCTACGAGCAGTACTTC	CASSQDRSTSYEQYF
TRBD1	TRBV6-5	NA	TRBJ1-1	TGTGCCAGCAGCCTCGAGACAGGGGCTATCACTGAAGCTTTCTTT	CASSLETGAITEAFF
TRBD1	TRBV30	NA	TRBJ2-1	TGTGCCTGGAGTGCGGACAGGGGGAGAAATGAGCAGTTCTTC	CAWSADRGRNEQFF
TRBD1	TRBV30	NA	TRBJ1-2	TGTGCCTGGACCGTCCAGGGGGAGATGGGCTATGGCTACACCTTC	CAWTVQGEMGYGYTF
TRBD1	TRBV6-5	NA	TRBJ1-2	TGTGCCAGCAGCCCACGACAGGGTAGCAGCTACACCTTC	CASSPRQGSSYTF
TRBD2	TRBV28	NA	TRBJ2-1	TGTGCCAGCAGGGTTATACGACTAGCGGACTCCTACAATGAGCAGTTCTTC	CASRVIRLADSYNEQFF
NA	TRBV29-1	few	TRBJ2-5	TGCAGCGTGCGGGGGACAGAAGAGACCCAGTACTTC	CSVRGTEETQYF
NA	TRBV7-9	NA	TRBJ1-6	TGTGCCAGCCGGGGAGAAGTGGAATCACCCCTCCACTTT	CASRGEVESPLHF
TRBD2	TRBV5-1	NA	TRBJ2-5	TGCGCCAGCAGCTTACCCCGACTAGCGGGGCGGCAAGAGACCCAGTACTTC	CASSLPRLAGRQETQYF
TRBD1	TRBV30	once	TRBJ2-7	TGTGCCTGGAGGTTCGGGACAGCGAGCTACGAGCAGTACTTC	CAWRFGTASYEQYF
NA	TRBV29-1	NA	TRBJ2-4	TGCAGCGTTTGGAATGACAGGGCCAAAAACATTCAGTACTTC	CSVWNDRAKNIQYF
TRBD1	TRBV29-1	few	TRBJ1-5	TGCAGCGTTGAAGAAGGACAGGACCAGCCCCAGCATTTT	CSVEEGQDQPQHF
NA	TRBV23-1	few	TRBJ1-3	TGCGCCAGCAGTAAGACAGCTGGAAACACCATATATTTT	CASSKTAGNTIYF
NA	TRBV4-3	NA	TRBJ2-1	TGCGCCAGCAGCGCCTCTGATGAGCAGTTCTTC	CASSASDEQFF
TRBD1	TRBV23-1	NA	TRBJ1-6	TGCGCCAGCAGTCAACCCAATCCGGGACAGGGGATCAATTCACCCCTCCACTTT	CASSQPNPGQGINSPLHF
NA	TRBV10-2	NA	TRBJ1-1	TGCGCCAGCAGTGACAGCGGGAACACTGAAGCTTTCTTT	CASSDSGNTEAFF
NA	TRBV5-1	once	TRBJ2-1	TGCGCCAGCAGCTTGAGGCGAGACAATGAGCAGTTCTTC	CASSLRRDNEQFF